What follows is one T cell receptor (beta chain) and its context. The assay was immunoSEQ multiplex PCR, and TCRdb's table has in-frame clones only and misses some. Of about 86,000 clones in the sample, approximately 78% were seen once. CDR3 length: 16 amino acids. From germline, CDR1 is GTSNPN and CDR2 SVGIG (reference sequence). Trimming removed 1 base from V and 2 bases from J; junction bases left unmatched: 8. These data belong to a study of T cell responses to AZD1222 COVID-19 vaccine. Sample: peripheral blood, taken on day 0 of AZD1222 vaccination. The receptor's source is an adult in good health. The gene calls are TRBV30 and TRBJ2-3; 8 nucleotides match TRBD1. CDR3 residues: CAWSGGTGDPTDTQYF. The CDR3 DNA sequence: TGTGCCTGGAGTGGAGGGACAGGCGACCCCACAGATACGCAGTATTTT.